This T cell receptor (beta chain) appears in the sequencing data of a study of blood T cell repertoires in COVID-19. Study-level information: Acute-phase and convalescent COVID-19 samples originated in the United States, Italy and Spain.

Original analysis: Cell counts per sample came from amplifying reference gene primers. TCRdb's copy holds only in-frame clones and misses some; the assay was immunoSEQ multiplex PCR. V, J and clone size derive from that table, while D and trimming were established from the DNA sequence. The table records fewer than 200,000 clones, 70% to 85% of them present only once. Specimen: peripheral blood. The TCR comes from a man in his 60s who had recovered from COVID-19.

The CDR3 is CASSLNKQATNTEAFF. CDR3 nucleotides: TGCGCCAGCAGCTTGAACAAGCAGGCCACGAACACTGAAGCTTTCTTT. The chain employs TRBV5-1 and TRBJ1-1, with D unclear. Germline CDR1 and CDR2: SGHRS and YFSETQ. Trimming took 1 base from V and 1 from J, leaving 14 bases between them. The CDR3 sequence is 16 residues long.